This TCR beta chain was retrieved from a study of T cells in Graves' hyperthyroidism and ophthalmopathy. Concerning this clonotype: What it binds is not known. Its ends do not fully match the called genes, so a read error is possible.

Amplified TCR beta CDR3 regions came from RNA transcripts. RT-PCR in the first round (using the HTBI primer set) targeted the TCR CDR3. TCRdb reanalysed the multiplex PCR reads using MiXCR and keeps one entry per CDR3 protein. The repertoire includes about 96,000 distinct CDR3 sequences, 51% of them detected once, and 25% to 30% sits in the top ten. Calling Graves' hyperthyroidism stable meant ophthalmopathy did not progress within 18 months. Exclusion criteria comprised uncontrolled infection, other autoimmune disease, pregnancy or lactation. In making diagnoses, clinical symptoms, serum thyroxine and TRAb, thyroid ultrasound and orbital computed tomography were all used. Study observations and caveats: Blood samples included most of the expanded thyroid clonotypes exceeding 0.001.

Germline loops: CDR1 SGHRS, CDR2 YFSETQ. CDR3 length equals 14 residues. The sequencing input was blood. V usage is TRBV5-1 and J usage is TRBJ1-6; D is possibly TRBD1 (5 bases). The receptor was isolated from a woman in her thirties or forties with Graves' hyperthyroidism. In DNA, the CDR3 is TGCGCCAGCAGCTCCCTAGGTCCAGGGTTACCCCTCCGCTTT. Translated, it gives CASSSLGPGLPLRF. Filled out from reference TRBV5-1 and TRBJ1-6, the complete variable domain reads KAGVTQTPRYLIKTRGQQVTLSCSPISGHRSVSWYQQTPGQGLQFLFEYFSETQRNKGNFPGRFSGRQFSNSRSEMNVSTLELGDSALYLCASSSLGPGLPLRFGNGTRLTVT.